A selection of T cell receptor beta chains follows, all from one sample in a study of CD8 T cells in Susac syndrome. From the immunoSEQ multiplex PCR reads, TCRdb called clonotypes with MiXCR, one entry per CDR3 protein. The data show roughly 200,000 distinct CDR3 sequences, over 90% seen once. The sequencing input was CD4+ T cells from PBMCs. These receptors came from a human donor with multiple sclerosis. Both conserved end residues are part of each CDR3. Fields, in order: J gene, clone size, D gene, V gene, CDR3 protein, CDR3 DNA. The D gene is left open where the match is weak. Clone size, where shown, is once, few, many, or a class for clones that have expanded.

j_gene: TRBJ1-5; abundance: NA; d_gene: NA; v_gene: TRBV2; CDR3aa: CASSERGISNQPQHF; CDR3nt: TGTGCCAGCAGTGAACGAGGGATTAGCAATCAGCCCCAGCATTTT
j_gene: TRBJ1-5; abundance: NA; d_gene: NA; v_gene: TRBV5-6; CDR3aa: CASSLGFGNQPQHF; CDR3nt: TGTGCCAGCAGCTTGGGTTTCGGCAATCAGCCCCAGCATTTT
j_gene: TRBJ1-6; abundance: NA; d_gene: NA; v_gene: TRBV7-9; CDR3aa: CASSVAAVDNSPLHF; CDR3nt: TGTGCCAGCAGCGTAGCGGCCGTGGATAATTCACCCCTCCACTTT
j_gene: TRBJ2-1; abundance: once; d_gene: NA; v_gene: TRBV7-2; CDR3aa: CASSFDGREQFF; CDR3nt: TGTGCCAGCAGCTTCGATGGGCGTGAGCAGTTCTTC
j_gene: TRBJ1-5; abundance: NA; d_gene: TRBD1; v_gene: TRBV3-1; CDR3aa: CASSQELQGTQHF; CDR3nt: TGTGCCAGCAGCCAAGAATTACAGGGGACCCAGCATTTT
j_gene: TRBJ2-6; abundance: NA; d_gene: NA; v_gene: TRBV19; CDR3aa: CASNTGYGANVLTF; CDR3nt: TGTGCCAGTAATACAGGGTATGGGGCCAACGTCCTGACTTTC
j_gene: TRBJ2-7; abundance: NA; d_gene: TRBD2; v_gene: TRBV29-1; CDR3aa: CSVRTSGGPLMSEQYF; CDR3nt: TGCAGCGTTCGGACTAGCGGGGGGCCCCTTATGAGCGAGCAGTACTTC
j_gene: TRBJ1-4; abundance: NA; d_gene: TRBD1; v_gene: TRBV10-3; CDR3aa: CAIGGQGDEKLFF; CDR3nt: TGTGCCATCGGTGGGCAGGGGGATGAAAAACTGTTTTTT
j_gene: TRBJ2-7; abundance: NA; d_gene: NA; v_gene: TRBV12-5; CDR3aa: CASGPNSYEQYF; CDR3nt: TGTGCTAGTGGTCCCAACTCCTACGAGCAGTACTTC
j_gene: TRBJ1-2; abundance: NA; d_gene: TRBD1; v_gene: TRBV6-5; CDR3aa: CASSYSTGEKGYTF; CDR3nt: TGTGCCAGCAGTTACTCGACAGGGGAGAAGGGCTACACCTTC
j_gene: TRBJ2-5; abundance: NA; d_gene: NA; v_gene: TRBV9; CDR3aa: CASSGNREETQYF; CDR3nt: TGTGCCAGCAGCGGCAACAGGGAAGAGACCCAGTACTTC
j_gene: TRBJ2-1; abundance: NA; d_gene: NA; v_gene: TRBV12-3/TRBV12-4; CDR3aa: CASTPGFYNEQFF; CDR3nt: TGTGCCAGCACCCCTGGCTTCTACAATGAGCAGTTCTTC
j_gene: TRBJ1-2; abundance: NA; d_gene: TRBD1; v_gene: TRBV30; CDR3aa: CAQGARGYTF; CDR3nt: TGTGCCCAGGGGGCTCGGGGCTACACCTTC
j_gene: TRBJ1-1; abundance: NA; d_gene: NA; v_gene: TRBV6-2/TRBV6-3; CDR3aa: CASSYQYTEAFF; CDR3nt: TGTGCCAGCAGTTACCAGTACACTGAAGCTTTCTTT
j_gene: TRBJ2-1; abundance: NA; d_gene: NA; v_gene: TRBV12-3/TRBV12-4; CDR3aa: CASDAGGVDEQFF; CDR3nt: TGTGCCAGCGACGCAGGGGGGGTGGATGAGCAGTTCTTC
j_gene: TRBJ2-1; abundance: NA; d_gene: NA; v_gene: TRBV30; CDR3aa: CAWRYTGMIDEQFF; CDR3nt: TGTGCCTGGAGATACACTGGTATGATCGATGAGCAGTTCTTC
j_gene: TRBJ1-1; abundance: NA; d_gene: TRBD1; v_gene: TRBV6-1; CDR3aa: CASRKTGTGKTEAFF; CDR3nt: TGTGCCAGCAGAAAAACCGGGACAGGGAAGACTGAAGCTTTCTTT
j_gene: TRBJ1-6; abundance: NA; d_gene: TRBD1; v_gene: TRBV19; CDR3aa: CASSSQQGVNSPLHF; CDR3nt: TGTGCCAGTAGCTCACAACAGGGGGTTAATTCACCCCTCCACTTT
j_gene: TRBJ1-2; abundance: NA; d_gene: TRBD1; v_gene: TRBV20-1; CDR3aa: CSARTGGFGGYTF; CDR3nt: TGCAGTGCTCGGACAGGGGGGTTCGGTGGCTACACCTTC
j_gene: TRBJ1-3; abundance: few; d_gene: NA; v_gene: TRBV7-2; CDR3aa: CASSLAGNTIYF; CDR3nt: TGTGCCAGCAGCTTAGCTGGAAACACCATATATTTT
j_gene: TRBJ2-1; abundance: NA; d_gene: NA; v_gene: TRBV10-3; CDR3aa: CAIRVDGGHEQFF; CDR3nt: TGTGCCATCAGGGTCGACGGGGGGCATGAGCAGTTCTTC
j_gene: TRBJ2-3; abundance: few; d_gene: TRBD2; v_gene: TRBV15; CDR3aa: CATSRGGSGGTDTQYF; CDR3nt: TGTGCCACCAGCAGAGGTGGTAGCGGGGGAACAGATACGCAGTATTTT
j_gene: TRBJ2-7; abundance: NA; d_gene: NA; v_gene: TRBV7-8; CDR3aa: CASSLATGTRYEQYF; CDR3nt: TGTGCCAGCAGCTTAGCGACAGGGACTCGATACGAGCAGTACTTC
j_gene: TRBJ2-1; abundance: NA; d_gene: NA; v_gene: TRBV19; CDR3aa: CASSIDQARYNEQFF; CDR3nt: TGTGCCAGTAGTATAGATCAGGCTCGATACAATGAGCAGTTCTTC
j_gene: TRBJ1-2; abundance: NA; d_gene: NA; v_gene: TRBV7-9; CDR3aa: CASSLFAGADGYTF; CDR3nt: TGTGCCAGCAGCTTATTCGCGGGGGCTGATGGCTACACCTTC
j_gene: TRBJ1-1; abundance: NA; d_gene: TRBD1; v_gene: TRBV29-1; CDR3aa: CSAYNRGRNTEAFF; CDR3nt: TGCAGCGCGTATAACAGGGGGCGGAACACTGAAGCTTTCTTT
j_gene: TRBJ2-2; abundance: NA; d_gene: TRBD1; v_gene: TRBV18; CDR3aa: CASSPYGQAANTGELFF; CDR3nt: TGTGCCAGCTCACCATACGGACAGGCCGCGAACACCGGGGAGCTGTTTTTT
j_gene: TRBJ2-5; abundance: NA; d_gene: NA; v_gene: TRBV19; CDR3aa: CASSIRRTAETQYF; CDR3nt: TGTGCCAGTAGTATAAGGAGAACCGCGGAGACCCAGTACTTC
j_gene: TRBJ2-7; abundance: NA; d_gene: NA; v_gene: TRBV6-6; CDR3aa: CASRQVSYEQYF; CDR3nt: TGTGCCAGCAGACAGGTCTCCTACGAGCAGTACTTC
j_gene: TRBJ2-7; abundance: NA; d_gene: TRBD1; v_gene: TRBV6-6; CDR3aa: CASSWGSGQGIHEQYF; CDR3nt: TGTGCCAGCAGTTGGGGTTCGGGACAGGGGATCCACGAGCAGTACTTC
j_gene: TRBJ1-1; abundance: NA; d_gene: TRBD1; v_gene: TRBV20-1; CDR3aa: CSAPVGQGRSRGEAFF; CDR3nt: TGCAGTGCCCCGGTTGGACAGGGGAGAAGTAGGGGCGAAGCTTTCTTT
j_gene: TRBJ2-7; abundance: NA; d_gene: TRBD1; v_gene: TRBV24-1; CDR3aa: CARQGLYEQYF; CDR3nt: TGTGCCAGACAGGGTTTATACGAGCAGTACTTC
j_gene: TRBJ2-2; abundance: NA; d_gene: NA; v_gene: TRBV9; CDR3aa: CASSVRGGGIPGELFF; CDR3nt: TGTGCCAGCAGCGTACGGGGAGGAGGTATTCCCGGGGAGCTGTTTTTT
j_gene: TRBJ2-3; abundance: NA; d_gene: NA; v_gene: TRBV12-3/TRBV12-4; CDR3aa: CASSFRGGAMTDTQYF; CDR3nt: TGTGCCAGCAGTTTTCGAGGGGGGGCGATGACAGATACGCAGTATTTT
j_gene: TRBJ1-1; abundance: NA; d_gene: NA; v_gene: TRBV3-1; CDR3aa: CASSRKMNTEAFF; CDR3nt: TGTGCCAGCAGCCGGAAAATGAACACTGAAGCTTTCTTT
j_gene: TRBJ1-6; abundance: NA; d_gene: NA; v_gene: TRBV30; CDR3aa: CAWSVAFNSPLHF; CDR3nt: TGTGCCTGGAGTGTAGCATTTAATTCACCCCTCCACTTT
j_gene: TRBJ2-1; abundance: NA; d_gene: NA; v_gene: TRBV20-1; CDR3aa: CSASRTPPGEQFF; CDR3nt: TGCAGTGCTTCTAGGACTCCCCCAGGGGAGCAGTTCTTC
j_gene: TRBJ2-3; abundance: NA; d_gene: NA; v_gene: TRBV25-1; CDR3aa: CASSDRGSDTQYF; CDR3nt: TGTGCCAGCAGTGACAGGGGATCAGATACGCAGTATTTT
j_gene: TRBJ1-1; abundance: NA; d_gene: NA; v_gene: TRBV12-3/TRBV12-4; CDR3aa: CASRWTVRNTEAFF; CDR3nt: TGTGCCAGCAGATGGACAGTTAGGAACACTGAAGCTTTCTTT
j_gene: TRBJ2-5; abundance: NA; d_gene: NA; v_gene: TRBV4-2; CDR3aa: CASSQEPVQETQYF; CDR3nt: TGTGCCAGCAGCCAAGAACCGGTCCAAGAGACCCAGTACTTC
j_gene: TRBJ1-6; abundance: NA; d_gene: TRBD1; v_gene: TRBV30; CDR3aa: CAWSVRGGHSPLHF; CDR3nt: TGTGCCTGGAGTGTACGAGGGGGCCATTCACCCCTCCACTTT
j_gene: TRBJ2-5; abundance: NA; d_gene: NA; v_gene: TRBV20-1; CDR3aa: CSATRDWQETQYF; CDR3nt: TGCAGTGCAACCCGGGACTGGCAAGAGACCCAGTACTTC
j_gene: TRBJ2-6; abundance: few; d_gene: NA; v_gene: TRBV7-2; CDR3aa: CASSFRGSGANVLTF; CDR3nt: TGTGCCAGCAGTTTTCGCGGATCTGGGGCCAACGTCCTGACTTTC
j_gene: TRBJ2-7; abundance: NA; d_gene: TRBD1; v_gene: TRBV30; CDR3aa: CAWAPDRGRNEQYF; CDR3nt: TGTGCCTGGGCTCCGGACAGGGGGAGGAACGAGCAGTACTTC
j_gene: TRBJ2-3; abundance: NA; d_gene: TRBD2; v_gene: TRBV12-5; CDR3aa: CASGLFPRTSGGNTDTQYF; CDR3nt: TGTGCTAGTGGTTTGTTCCCCCGGACTAGCGGGGGGAACACAGATACGCAGTATTTT
j_gene: TRBJ2-5; abundance: NA; d_gene: NA; v_gene: TRBV20-1; CDR3aa: CSARDPFQETQYF; CDR3nt: TGCAGTGCTAGAGATCCGTTTCAAGAGACCCAGTACTTC
j_gene: TRBJ1-5; abundance: NA; d_gene: TRBD1; v_gene: TRBV30; CDR3aa: CAWSPSGQLHDPQHF; CDR3nt: TGTGCCTGGAGTCCATCGGGACAGTTGCATGATCCCCAGCATTTT
j_gene: TRBJ2-7; abundance: NA; d_gene: TRBD1; v_gene: TRBV20-1; CDR3aa: CSATQGVYEQYF; CDR3nt: TGCAGTGCAACTCAGGGGGTATACGAGCAGTACTTC
j_gene: TRBJ2-3; abundance: NA; d_gene: TRBD2; v_gene: TRBV30; CDR3aa: CAWSTGTSGEDTQYF; CDR3nt: TGTGCCTGGAGTACCGGGACTAGCGGGGAAGATACGCAGTATTTT
j_gene: TRBJ1-2; abundance: NA; d_gene: NA; v_gene: TRBV6-5; CDR3aa: CASSYDSYGYTF; CDR3nt: TGTGCCAGCAGTTACGATAGCTATGGCTACACCTTC
j_gene: TRBJ2-1; abundance: NA; d_gene: NA; v_gene: TRBV20-1; CDR3aa: CSASRRRGGAYNEQFF; CDR3nt: TGCAGTGCTAGCAGGAGGCGGGGTGGCGCCTACAATGAGCAGTTCTTC